The clone carrying this TCR beta chain has a count of ten or more. No antigen is known for it. The sample originates from a study of human T cells and chemical hapten exposure. Study as a whole: Per-sample TCR yield variation was attributed mainly to small pooled library volume differences. Study-level points and caveats: High-frequency TCRs, those above 1 in 1000, stayed the same after DPC sensitization.

CDR3 length: 15 residues. The V and J ends lost 8 bases and 3 bases respectively, with 19 bases between them. In the library, unique molecular identifiers were attached to individual cDNA molecules. Authors' processing steps: A per-sample median of roughly 91,000 TCRs was observed, with a range of roughly 20,000 to 690,600. TCRdb itself ran the RACE reads through MiXCR, one entry per CDR3 protein. What appears here as the V and J calls and clone size reflects TCRdb's work, not the paper's. The sample lists 65,000 to 95,000 distinct CDR3 sequences, 8.5% to 9.5% occurring once. The time point here: healthy volunteer bleed at 6 weeks. The starting material, unfractionated whole blood, was used for total RNA extraction.

Sample: whole blood. The chain uses TRBV12-3 or TRBV12-4 and TRBJ1-1; D not resolved. The receptor comes from a female donor in good health. Some clones in this sample may be carry-over from other donors' samples. This CDR3 is CASGRGGGPHTEAFF. The CDR3 region has the DNA TGTGCCAGCGGCCGGGGTGGAGGGCCGCACACTGAAGCTTTCTTT.